A single sample is the source of the 27 T cell receptor beta chains below, sequenced in a study of cytomegalovirus exposure and HLA in healthy donors. Amplification used 60 Vbeta primers and 13 Jbeta primers. Profiled with immunoSEQ multiplex PCR; TCRdb holds only in-frame clones, not every one. The sample includes about 210,000 clones, about 79% seen only once; the top ten take over 1.5%. The sample comprised PBMCs. These TCRs come from a male donor in good health and CMV-seronegative.

This chain links TRBV6-6 with TRBJ2-7; 12 nucleotides agree with TRBD1. The length of the CDR3 is 15 residues. With 2 bases clipped from V and 5 bases from J, the junction kept 4 bases outside the gene matches. Germline V lookup: CDR1 MNHNY, CDR2 SVGAGI (reference sequence). CDR3 sequence: CASSYPGQGAHEQYF. CDR3 sequence (DNA): TGTGCCAGCAGTTACCCGGGACAGGGGGCCCACGAGCAGTACTTC.

CDR3 amino acids: CATSRDRETYEQYF. The CDR3 DNA sequence: TGTGCCACCAGCAGAGACAGGGAAACCTACGAGCAGTACTTC. The chain uses TRBV15 and TRBJ2-7; D may be TRBD1 (5 bases). This CDR3 is built from 14 residues. Trimming took off 0 bases at V and 2 bases at J, with 8 bases between the two ends. Germline V lookup: CDR1 LNHNV, CDR2 YYDKDF (reference sequence).

V and J are TRBV9 and TRBJ2-7; 7 bases are a match to TRBD1. The CDR3 spans 14 residues. The trim removed 3 bases at V and 4 bases at J, leaving 7 bases unmatched. Germline CDR1 and CDR2: SGDLS and YYNGEE. CDR3 in DNA: TGTGCCAGCAGCGCCCGGGACAGTGCATACGAGCAGTACTTC. Translated: CASSARDSAYEQYF.

The V call is TRBV6-5, the J call TRBJ1-1; tentative D call: TRBD1 (5 bases). The V and J ends lost 2 bases and 0 bases respectively, with 7 bases between them. The CDR3 has 14 residues. Germline V gene lookup returns CDR1 MNHEY and CDR2 SVGAGI. The CDR3 is CASSYQGMNTEAFF. CDR3 in DNA: TGTGCCAGCAGTTACCAGGGAATGAACACTGAAGCTTTCTTT.

The rearrangement joins TRBV5-1 to TRBJ1-2; weak D call: TRBD1 (6 bases). Germline V CDR1 and CDR2: SGHRS, YFSETQ. V was pared by 0 bases and J by 3 bases, with 9 bases between. The CDR3 totals 14 residues. In nucleotides, the CDR3 is TGCGCCAGCAGCTTGGAACAGGGTTACTATGGCTACACCTTC. Protein sequence: CASSLEQGYYGYTF.

This sequence joins TRBV7-6 and TRBJ1-2, with a tentative D call TRBD1 (5 bases). Germline-derived CDR1 and CDR2 are SGHVS and FNYEAQ. The length of the CDR3 is 17 residues. Trimming stripped 5 bases from V and 4 bases from J, with 23 bases between. The CDR3 coding sequence is TGTGCCAGCAGCCCCGGCAGACTCAATTCCGACAGCTATGGCTACACCTTC. Amino acids: CASSPGRLNSDSYGYTF.

The V gene is TRBV11-1, the J gene TRBJ2-3, with 12 bases matching TRBD2. This CDR3 is 16 amino acids long. Germline trimming cut 0 bases from V and 6 bases from J; bases unmatched to any gene: 4. Germline V gene sequence: CDR1 SGHAT, CDR2 FQDESV (reference sequence). CDR3 DNA: TGTGCCAGCAGCTTAGCGCTAGCGGGGGGGCGGGATACGCAGTATTTT. Residues: CASSLALAGGRDTQYF.

In its sample, this clone was seen a few times. The gene calls are TRBV19 and TRBJ1-2, with 8 bases fitting TRBD1. The CDR3 has 15 amino acids. Germline assignment: CDR1 LNHDA and CDR2 SQIVND (reference sequence). With 5 bases clipped from V and 3 bases from J, the junction kept 8 bases outside the gene matches. The CDR3 region is CASSPRTGNHYGYTF. The CDR3 bases are TGTGCCAGTAGTCCGCGGACAGGGAACCACTATGGCTACACCTTC.

The chain couples TRBV4-1 to TRBJ1-2; 7 nucleotides align to TRBD1. This CDR3 comprises 16 residues. V dropped 7 bases and J dropped 4; count of bases not matched to a gene: 15. Per the germline V gene, CDR1 is MGHRA and CDR2 is YSYEKL. The CDR3 nucleotides read TGCGCCAGCAACTCAGGGGGTAGGGGTGCTAGCTATGGCTACACCTTC. This sequence encodes CASNSGGRGASYGYTF.

The rearrangement joins TRBV5-1 to TRBJ2-1, with 12 nucleotides matching TRBD2. The CDR3 loop spans 20 amino acids. The junction had 11 bases not matched to a gene; V was cut back by 0 bases and J by 1 base. Per germline, CDR1 SGHRS and CDR2 YFSETQ. DNA for the CDR3: TGCGCCAGCAGCTTGGTCCCTAGCGGGGGGGCGAGAGGATCCTACAATGAGCAGTTCTTC. It yields the protein CASSLVPSGGARGSYNEQFF.

About this clone: The sample contains more than one DNA sequence encoding this CDR3. The rearrangement uses TRBV11-3 and TRBJ2-2, with a tentative D call TRBD1 (6 bases). V gave up 6 bases and J gave up 1 base, with 9 bases separating them. The germline gives CDR1 SGHNT, CDR2 YENEEA. The CDR3 sequence is 14 residues long. This CDR3 reads CASSSGQNTGELFF. The CDR3 DNA reads as TGTGCCAGCAGTTCGGGACAGAACACCGGGGAGCTGTTTTTT.

The chain is built from TRBV18 and TRBJ1-5; D gene ambiguous. The CDR3 sequence is 12 residues long. V lost 3 bases and J 5 bases, leaving 5 bases between the germline ends. Per germline, CDR1 KGHSH and CDR2 LQKENI. CDR3 in amino acids: CASSPADQPQHF. CDR3 DNA sequence: TGTGCCAGCTCACCGGCAGATCAGCCCCAGCATTTT.

The chain recombines TRBV6-6 with TRBJ1-1; D unresolved. With 2 bases removed from V and 2 bases from J, the gap between germline ends came to 6 bases. CDR1 is MNHNY and CDR2 is SVGAGI in the germline V gene (reference sequence). The CDR3 is 13 amino acids. CDR3 sequence: CASSYGTNTEAFF. In nucleotides, the CDR3 is TGTGCCAGCAGTTACGGTACAAACACTGAAGCTTTCTTT.

This chain uses TRBV5-6 with TRBJ2-5; 7 positions agree with TRBD1. V lost 5 bases, J lost 0 bases, and 4 bases stayed unmatched. The CDR3 is 14 residues long. The germline V gene has CDR1 SGHDT and CDR2 YYEEEE. CDR3: CASSLGTDQETQYF. The CDR3 bases are TGTGCCAGCAGTCTGGGGACAGACCAAGAGACCCAGTACTTC.

The chain links TRBV7-8 to TRBJ2-3; TRBD2 aligns across 8 bases. In germline, CDR1 is SGHVS, CDR2 FQNEAQ. The V segment lost 4 bases and the J segment 6 bases; nucleotides outside the gene matches: 12. The CDR3 covers 16 residues. The CDR3 region is CASSSVLAGPSDTQYF. In DNA form, the CDR3 reads TGTGCCAGCAGCTCCGTTCTAGCGGGCCCCTCGGATACGCAGTATTTT.

The genes are TRBV9 and TRBJ1-1; 7 bases agree with TRBD1. This CDR3 is 14 amino acids long. V lost 3 bases to trimming and J lost 7 bases; unmatched junction nucleotides: 9. Germline-derived CDR1 and CDR2 are SGDLS and YYNGEE. DNA for the CDR3: TGTGCCAGCAGCGGCCCGGGACAGATTGTTGAAGCTTTCTTT. It encodes CASSGPGQIVEAFF.

The chain recombines TRBV2 with TRBJ2-7; maybe TRBD1 (6 bases). Germline CDR1 is SNHLY and CDR2 is FYNNEI. V was cut by 6 bases and J by 0 bases, with 9 bases left in between. This CDR3 has 13 amino acids. The CDR3 nucleotides are TGTGCCAGCAGGACGACAGGCTCCTACGAGCAGTACTTC. It codes for CASRTTGSYEQYF.

The rearrangement links TRBV28 to TRBJ2-5, with a tentative D call TRBD1 (5 bases). The V and J ends lost 6 bases and 0 bases respectively, with 8 bases between them. The CDR3 is 13 residues long. Germline CDR1 and CDR2: MDHEN and SYDVKM. The CDR3 here is CASRRTNQETQYF. The DNA of the CDR3 is TGTGCCAGCAGGAGGACAAACCAAGAGACCCAGTACTTC.

The V and J genes are TRBV13 and TRBJ2-5, with 9 bases matching TRBD2. This CDR3 has 13 amino acids. Germline V gene lookup returns CDR1 PRHDT and CDR2 FYEKMQ (reference sequence). V was pared by 5 bases and J by 5 bases, with 3 bases of the junction left unmatched. In DNA form, the CDR3 reads TGTGCCAGCAGCACGACTAGCGGCGAGACCCAGTACTTC. It specifies CASSTTSGETQYF.

V gene TRBV5-6 combines with J gene TRBJ2-1; the D gene is possibly TRBD2 (6 bases). The CDR3 has 15 residues. Germline V gene lookup returns CDR1 SGHDT and CDR2 YYEEEE. Trimming removed 1 base at V and 1 base at J, with 9 bases between. CDR3 protein: CASSLTGTSYNEQFF. The CDR3 DNA follows: TGTGCCAGCAGCTTGACGGGGACTTCCTACAATGAGCAGTTCTTC.

This sequence joins TRBV19 and TRBJ2-2; 7 positions agree with TRBD2. Germline CDR1 and CDR2: LNHDA and SQIVND (reference sequence). The trim removed 3 bases at V and 5 bases at J, leaving 3 bases unmatched. The CDR3 extends over 14 amino acids. The DNA of the CDR3 is TGTGCCAGTAGTATCACGGGAGGTACCGGGGAGCTGTTTTTT. Its translation is CASSITGGTGELFF.

This sequence joins TRBV6-5 and TRBJ2-2, with D uncertain. The V end lost 6 bases, the J end lost 4 bases, and 12 bases lay between the germline ends. Germline assignment: CDR1 MNHEY and CDR2 SVGAGI. The CDR3 extends over 14 amino acids. CDR3 amino acids: CASRPLRGTGELFF. DNA of the CDR3: TGTGCCAGCAGGCCCTTAAGAGGCACCGGGGAGCTGTTTTTT.

V usage is TRBV27 and J usage is TRBJ1-3; 8 bases agree with TRBD1. This CDR3 has 15 residues. Germline CDR1 is MNHEY and CDR2 is SMNVEV (reference sequence). V was pared by 4 bases and J by 4 bases, with 6 bases of the junction left unmatched. CDR3 region: CASSSAGGAGNTIYF. Here the CDR3 DNA reads TGTGCCAGCAGTTCAGCAGGGGGCGCGGGAAACACCATATATTTT.

The genes are TRBV5-1 and TRBJ2-1; 15 positions match TRBD2. The germline gives CDR1 SGHRS, CDR2 YFSETQ. There are 17 residues in the CDR3. The V gene end was trimmed by 5 bases and the J gene end by 8 bases; junction bases not matched to a gene: 11. The CDR3 coding sequence is TGCGCCAGCAGGGACGGACTAGCGGGGGGGGCCCCCGATGAGCAGTTCTTC. Its protein is CASRDGLAGGAPDEQFF.

This clone was counted only a few times. The V call is TRBV18, the J call TRBJ1-1, with TRBD1 as a possible D gene (6 bases). The CDR3 runs 13 residues. V lost 5 bases to trimming and J lost 6 bases, with 13 bases between them. CDR1 is KGHSH and CDR2 is LQKENI in the germline V gene. The CDR3 DNA reads as TGTGCCAGCTCATCCCGGGACATTGCTGAAGCTTTCTTT. It is translated as CASSSRDIAEAFF.

The chain joins TRBV18 to TRBJ1-2; D is unclear. CDR1 and CDR2 (germline): KGHSH, LQKENI. V lost 5 bases, J lost 2 bases, and 9 bases lay in between. CDR3 length: 13 residues. This chain's CDR3 is CASSTDTNYGYTF. In DNA, the CDR3 is TGTGCCAGCTCAACTGACACCAACTATGGCTACACCTTC.

CDR3 sequence reads: CANSNPRAGNTIYF. The CDR3 DNA reads TGCGCCAACTCGAATCCCAGGGCTGGAAACACCATATATTTT. The chain joins TRBV5-1 to TRBJ1-3, with D possibly being TRBD1 (5 bases). The CDR3 is 14 residues long. The V gene lost 9 bases and the J gene lost 2 bases, with 15 bases spanning the gap. The germline CDR1 and CDR2 sequences are SGHRS and YFSETQ.